A selection of T cell receptor beta chains follows, all from one sample in a study of shared clonotypes between healthy human individuals. Assay used: immunoSEQ multiplex PCR; TCRdb lists only in-frame clones, some missing. The table lists about 510,000 clones, 60% to 80% of them singletons. Material for sequencing was PBMCs. All receptors derive from a woman between 35 and 50 years old in good health. Some clones in this sample may be carry-over from other donors' samples. Both conserved end residues are part of each CDR3. A D gene is named only where the DNA matches it firmly. The listing skips clone size in some rows; elsewhere it reads once, few, many or a size class.

D: TRBD2; V: TRBV19; size: .; J: TRBJ2-1; CDR3: CASNGLAGGNEQFF; DNA: TGTGCCAGTAACGGACTAGCGGGAGGGAATGAGCAGTTCTTC
D: TRBD1; V: TRBV7-6; size: .; J: TRBJ2-5; CDR3: CASSLNPGQGTGETQYF; DNA: TGTGCCAGCAGCTTAAATCCGGGACAGGGGACGGGAGAGACCCAGTACTTC
D: TRBD1; V: TRBV11-2; size: .; J: TRBJ2-3; CDR3: CASSQDRAGTDTQYF; DNA: TGTGCCAGCAGCCAGGACAGGGCCGGAACAGATACGCAGTATTTT
D: TRBD2; V: TRBV5-1; size: .; J: TRBJ2-7; CDR3: CASSPVLAGVSYEQYF; DNA: TGCGCCAGCAGCCCAGTCCTAGCGGGAGTAAGTTACGAGCAGTACTTC
D: .; V: TRBV7-9; size: once; J: TRBJ2-3; CDR3: CASSRDGLGTDTQYF; DNA: TGTGCCAGCAGCCGAGACGGCTTGGGGACAGATACGCAGTATTTT
D: .; V: TRBV5-6; size: .; J: TRBJ1-4; CDR3: CASSPRSARSSVLFF; DNA: TGTGCCAGCAGCCCCAGGTCAGCCAGAAGTTCGGTACTGTTTTTT
D: .; V: TRBV11-3; size: .; J: TRBJ2-3; CDR3: CASSEGGGRDTQYF; DNA: TGTGCCAGCAGCGAGGGAGGAGGGAGAGATACGCAGTATTTT
D: TRBD2; V: TRBV5-1; size: many; J: TRBJ2-3; CDR3: CASRSTTSQDTQYF; DNA: TGCGCCAGCAGATCAACGACTAGCCAGGATACGCAGTATTTT
D: .; V: TRBV5-1; size: .; J: TRBJ2-3; CDR3: CASSTTSTDTQYF; DNA: TGCGCCAGCAGTACAACTAGCACAGATACGCAGTATTTT
D: .; V: TRBV15; size: few; J: TRBJ2-5; CDR3: CATSRDLGHQETQYF; DNA: TGTGCCACCAGCAGAGATTTAGGCCACCAAGAGACCCAGTACTTC
D: .; V: TRBV18; size: .; J: TRBJ1-6; CDR3: CATPRLGGNSPLHF; DNA: TGTGCCACACCGCGGCTGGGGGGAAATTCACCCCTCCACTTT
D: TRBD2; V: TRBV5-1; size: .; J: TRBJ2-2; CDR3: CASSSGLAGNTGELFF; DNA: TGCGCCAGCAGCAGTGGACTAGCGGGGAACACCGGGGAGCTGTTTTTT
D: TRBD2; V: TRBV7-2; size: .; J: TRBJ2-5; CDR3: CASSRAGGRAETQYF; DNA: TGTGCCAGCAGCCGTGCGGGAGGAAGGGCGGAGACCCAGTACTTC
D: .; V: TRBV5-1; size: .; J: TRBJ2-5; CDR3: CASSPRDRKETQYF; DNA: TGCGCCAGCAGCCCCCGGGACCGGAAAGAGACCCAGTACTTC
D: .; V: TRBV2; size: .; J: TRBJ2-1; CDR3: CASSPGTNNEQFF; DNA: TGTGCCAGCAGTCCCGGGACGAACAATGAGCAGTTCTTC
D: TRBD2; V: TRBV28; size: .; J: TRBJ2-7; CDR3: CASSLVAGSYEQYF; DNA: TGTGCCAGCAGTTTAGTAGCGGGATCCTACGAGCAGTACTTC
D: TRBD2; V: TRBV6-1; size: .; J: TRBJ2-7; CDR3: CASSEVPGTSGGDEQYF; DNA: TGTGCCAGCAGTGAAGTCCCAGGGACTAGCGGCGGCGACGAGCAGTACTTC
D: .; V: TRBV5-6; size: .; J: TRBJ2-3; CDR3: CASSLGPTSDF; DNA: TGTGCCAGCAGCTTGGGACCTACCTCGGATTTT
D: .; V: TRBV19; size: .; J: TRBJ2-7; CDR3: CASRQTEIYPGAGQYF; DNA: TGTGCCAGTAGACAGACCGAGATCTACCCGGGTGCAGGGCAGTACTTC
D: .; V: TRBV28; size: many; J: TRBJ1-5; CDR3: CASVVDNQPQHF; DNA: TGTGCCAGCGTCGTCGACAATCAGCCCCAGCATTTT
D: TRBD2; V: TRBV9; size: .; J: TRBJ2-5; CDR3: CASSLAGFQETQYF; DNA: TGTGCCAGCAGTCTAGCGGGATTCCAAGAGACCCAGTACTTC
D: TRBD2; V: TRBV11-3; size: few; J: TRBJ2-1; CDR3: CASSLGVAGTKNNEQFF; DNA: TGTGCCAGCAGCTTAGGGGTAGCGGGAACTAAAAACAATGAGCAGTTCTTC
D: .; V: TRBV29-1; size: .; J: TRBJ2-2; CDR3: CSAERNTGELFF; DNA: TGCAGCGCCGAACGGAACACCGGGGAGCTGTTTTTT
D: .; V: TRBV5-4; size: .; J: TRBJ1-2; CDR3: CASSPETTSGDAYTF; DNA: TGTGCCAGCAGCCCTGAGACGACCTCGGGGGATGCCTACACCTTC
D: TRBD1; V: TRBV11-2; size: .; J: TRBJ2-1; CDR3: CASSELQGTVYNEQFF; DNA: TGTGCCAGCAGCGAATTACAGGGGACGGTCTACAATGAGCAGTTCTTC
D: .; V: TRBV2; size: many; J: TRBJ2-5; CDR3: CASSGTGETQYF; DNA: TGTGCCAGCAGCGGAACAGGGGAGACCCAGTACTTC
D: .; V: TRBV10-3; size: .; J: TRBJ2-7; CDR3: CAISESGISYEQYF; DNA: TGTGCCATCAGTGAGAGCGGCATCTCCTACGAGCAGTACTTC
D: TRBD1; V: TRBV18; size: .; J: TRBJ1-5; CDR3: CASSPGQANQPQHF; DNA: TGTGCCAGCTCACCGGGACAGGCAAATCAGCCCCAGCATTTT
D: .; V: TRBV5-1; size: .; J: TRBJ2-3; CDR3: CASSRPGGRDTQYF; DNA: TGCGCCAGCAGCCGTCCCGGGGGGCGAGATACGCAGTATTTT
D: TRBD2; V: TRBV6-6; size: .; J: TRBJ2-2; CDR3: CASSRLADAGTGELFF; DNA: TGTGCCAGCAGCCGACTAGCCGATGCCGGCACCGGGGAGCTGTTTTTT
D: TRBD1; V: TRBV7-3; size: .; J: TRBJ1-1; CDR3: CASSPGQITEAFF; DNA: TGTGCCAGCAGCCCGGGACAGATTACTGAAGCTTTCTTT
D: TRBD2; V: TRBV5-4; size: .; J: TRBJ2-2; CDR3: CASSLDSGSNTGELFF; DNA: TGTGCCAGCAGCTTGGATAGCGGGTCCAACACCGGGGAGCTGTTTTTT
D: .; V: TRBV1; size: .; J: TRBJ2-3; CDR3: CTSSQDGVASTDTQYF; DNA: TGCACCAGCAGCCAAGACGGGGTAGCTAGCACAGATACGCAGTATTTT
D: TRBD1; V: TRBV27; size: .; J: TRBJ2-5; CDR3: CASSLQGAIPFGTQYF; DNA: TGTGCCAGCAGTTTACAGGGGGCTATTCCTTTTGGGACCCAGTACTTC
D: .; V: TRBV19; size: .; J: TRBJ2-7; CDR3: CASSIRDGTYEQYF; DNA: TGTGCCAGTAGTATCCGGGACGGAACCTACGAGCAGTACTTC
D: TRBD2; V: TRBV29-1; size: many; J: TRBJ2-1; CDR3: CSVPLRTSGYNEQFF; DNA: TGCAGCGTCCCCCTACGGACTAGCGGGTACAATGAGCAGTTCTTC
D: .; V: TRBV5-4; size: .; J: TRBJ2-2; CDR3: CASSSGQLHTGELFF; DNA: TGTGCCAGCAGCTCCGGGCAACTCCACACCGGGGAGCTGTTTTTT
D: TRBD2; V: TRBV7-6; size: .; J: TRBJ2-1; CDR3: CASSLGGGSYNEQFF; DNA: TGTGCCAGCAGCTTAGGGGGGGGATCCTACAATGAGCAGTTCTTC
D: .; V: TRBV19; size: .; J: TRBJ2-1; CDR3: CASSKGGGSASYNEQFF; DNA: TGTGCCAGTAGCAAAGGTGGCGGGTCTGCCTCCTACAATGAGCAGTTCTTC
D: .; V: TRBV18; size: .; J: TRBJ1-4; CDR3: CASSLRQATTNEKLFF; DNA: TGTGCCAGCTCACTCCGACAGGCTACAACTAATGAAAAACTGTTTTTT
D: .; V: TRBV5-1; size: .; J: TRBJ1-4; CDR3: CASSLGGVNEKLFF; DNA: TGCGCCAGCAGCTTGGGCGGGGTCAATGAAAAACTGTTTTTT
D: TRBD1; V: TRBV7-2; size: few; J: TRBJ2-3; CDR3: CASSSARSGQAGYF; DNA: TGTGCCAGCAGCTCAGCCCGGAGCGGACAGGCCGGGTATTTT